The present TCR beta chain was sequenced within a study of spatial heterogeneity in lung cancer. Study conclusions and caveats: Tumor mutation count correlated with how many alpha and beta TCRs expanded intratumorally.

Time point indicated: sample taken at primary tumor resection. This CDR3 comprises 15 residues. V dropped 3 bases and J dropped 0 bases, with 9 bases sitting between them. Germline V gene lookup returns CDR1 MDHEN and CDR2 SYDVKM. TCRdb reprocessed the 5' RACE reads with MiXCR, giving one entry per CDR3 protein. The repertoire has roughly 2,000 distinct CDR3 sequences, around 8% of them found once; the top ten carry 22%. This clonotype counts as large. Antigen: not known. The input for sequencing was lung tumor tissue, taken at surgery. The chain joins TRBV28 to TRBJ2-1, with unresolved D. This receptor was obtained from a male donor with early-stage non-small cell lung cancer. The CDR3 sequence: CASSFLPASYNEQFF. CDR3 in DNA: TGTGCCAGCAGTTTCCTCCCGGCCTCCTACAATGAGCAGTTCTTC.